This T cell receptor (beta chain) was identified in a study of human T cells and chemical hapten exposure. At the level of the study: Investigators sensitized around 2 cm by around 2 cm of upper inner arm skin with 2% DPC. Patients had diphenylcyclopropenone applied to the scalp weekly throughout the approximately 22-week study. Broader study findings: No change in TCRs above 1 in 1000 frequency was produced by DPC sensitization.

TCRdb reprocessed the RACE reads with MiXCR, giving one entry per CDR3 protein. The table records 80,000 to 95,000 distinct CDR3 sequences, around 10% of them present only once. Indicated time point: patch test 1, 2 weeks after DPC sensitization. The sample's treatment: therapeutic diphenylcyclopropenone sensitization with weekly scalp DPC. Ahead of each patch test application, blood was drawn. This clonotype was seen many times. Its antigen is as yet unknown. Trimming took off 1 base at V and 8 bases at J, with 8 bases between the two ends. The V gene's germline CDR1 is SQVTM and CDR2 ANQGSEA. The CDR3 totals 11 residues.

This clonotype originated in a woman aged 50 to 65 with alopecia areata. Some clones in this sample may be carry-over from other donors' samples. The V gene is TRBV29-1, the J gene TRBJ1-2; D uncertain. The sample here was whole blood, taken in connection with sensitization to the hapten diphenylcyclopropenone (DPC). CDR3 amino acids: CSVEGPEGYTF. Here the CDR3 DNA reads TGCAGCGTTGAAGGGCCAGAGGGCTACACCTTC.